A selection of T cell receptor beta chains follows, all from one sample in a study of beta chain features in type 1 diabetes. Assay: immunoSEQ multiplex PCR; the TCRdb copy retains only in-frame clones and omits some. Of 600,000 to 700,000 clones detected, roughly 12% appear once; the ten largest clones hold more than 0.095%. Sequenced material: naive CD4+ T cells from blood. The receptors come from a man aged 30 to 45 with type 1 diabetes. Each CDR3 is given with its conserved first and last residue. A D gene is named only where the DNA matches it firmly. A clone size is listed for some rows: how often the clone was seen (once, few, many), or a class if it is expanded.

V: TRBV4-3; J: TRBJ1-6; size: -; D: -; CDR3: CASAPGPVNSPLHF; DNA: TGCGCCAGCGCCCCGGGCCCCGTAAATTCACCCCTCCACTTT
V: TRBV7-9; J: TRBJ1-2; size: -; D: -; CDR3: CASSLADPVAF; DNA: TGTGCCAGCAGCTTAGCAGACCCCGTGGCCTTC
V: TRBV21-1; J: TRBJ2-3; size: -; D: -; CDR3: CASSKIGQDRGLDTQYF; DNA: TGTGCCAGCAGCAAGATCGGTCAGGACAGGGGGCTTGATACGCAGTATTTT
V: TRBV7-9; J: TRBJ2-2; size: few; D: TRBD1; CDR3: CASSRDRVNTGELFF; DNA: TGTGCCAGCAGTCGTGACAGGGTGAACACCGGGGAGCTGTTTTTT
V: TRBV28; J: TRBJ1-2; size: few; D: -; CDR3: CASRGQGIGYGYTF; DNA: TGTGCCAGCAGGGGGCAGGGAATCGGCTATGGCTACACCTTC
V: TRBV10-3; J: TRBJ2-2; size: -; D: -; CDR3: CAISESPSFTGELFF; DNA: TGTGCCATCAGTGAGTCGCCTAGTTTCACCGGGGAGCTGTTTTTT
V: TRBV9; J: TRBJ2-3; size: few; D: -; CDR3: CASSVRLVPDTQYF; DNA: TGTGCCAGCAGCGTCCGACTAGTACCCGATACGCAGTATTTT
V: TRBV4-3; J: TRBJ1-3; size: few; D: -; CDR3: CASSQEASGNGNTIYF; DNA: TGCGCCAGCAGCCAAGAGGCTTCCGGGAATGGAAACACCATATATTTT
V: TRBV30; J: TRBJ2-3; size: -; D: TRBD2; CDR3: CAWSVASGGLTDTQYF; DNA: TGTGCCTGGAGTGTGGCTAGCGGGGGCCTCACAGATACGCAGTATTTT
V: TRBV7-9; J: TRBJ2-1; size: few; D: -; CDR3: CASSLASYNEQFF; DNA: TGTGCCAGCAGCCTAGCCTCCTACAATGAGCAGTTCTTC
V: TRBV18; J: TRBJ2-1; size: few; D: TRBD2; CDR3: CASRGGTSGYNEQFF; DNA: TGTGCCAGCCGGGGCGGGACTAGCGGATACAATGAGCAGTTCTTC
V: TRBV5-1; J: TRBJ2-1; size: few; D: TRBD1; CDR3: CASSLTGTGNDEQFF; DNA: TGCGCCAGCAGCTTGACCGGGACAGGGAACGATGAGCAGTTCTTC
V: TRBV7-2; J: TRBJ2-7; size: few; D: TRBD2; CDR3: CASSSLVAGVSYEQYF; DNA: TGTGCCAGCAGCTCTCTAGTAGCGGGGGTCTCCTACGAGCAGTACTTC
V: TRBV7-3; J: TRBJ2-3; size: -; D: -; CDR3: CASSLGTPSTDTQYF; DNA: TGTGCCAGCAGCTTAGGGACACCCAGCACAGATACGCAGTATTTT
V: TRBV11-3; J: TRBJ2-7; size: few; D: TRBD1; CDR3: CASSRDREYEQYF; DNA: TGTGCCAGCAGCCGAGACAGGGAGTACGAGCAGTACTTC
V: TRBV18; J: TRBJ1-1; size: few; D: TRBD1; CDR3: CASSPGTANTEAFF; DNA: TGTGCCAGCTCACCCGGGACAGCAAACACTGAAGCTTTCTTT
V: TRBV5-6; J: TRBJ2-3; size: few; D: -; CDR3: CASSRGRSPTDTQYF; DNA: TGTGCCAGCAGCCGTGGGCGATCCCCCACAGATACGCAGTATTTT
V: TRBV5-4; J: TRBJ2-3; size: few; D: TRBD1; CDR3: CASSQPGGADTQYF; DNA: TGTGCCAGCAGCCAGCCAGGGGGTGCAGATACGCAGTATTTT
V: TRBV10-3; J: TRBJ2-3; size: -; D: -; CDR3: CAISESGLTDTQYF; DNA: TGTGCCATCAGTGAGTCGGGACTTACAGATACGCAGTATTTT
V: TRBV7-3; J: TRBJ2-3; size: few; D: -; CDR3: CASSSAGSTDTQYF; DNA: TGTGCCAGCAGCTCAGCCGGGAGCACAGATACGCAGTATTTT
V: TRBV11-1; J: TRBJ2-1; size: few; D: -; CDR3: CASSNLAYSYNEQFF; DNA: TGTGCCAGCAGCAATCTAGCGTACTCCTACAATGAGCAGTTCTTC
V: TRBV5-6; J: TRBJ1-1; size: once; D: -; CDR3: CASSLRPNTEAFF; DNA: TGTGCCAGCAGCTTAAGACCGAACACTGAAGCTTTCTTT
V: TRBV29-1; J: TRBJ2-7; size: -; D: -; CDR3: CSVSRDSYEQYF; DNA: TGCAGCGTTTCGCGGGACTCCTACGAGCAGTACTTC
V: TRBV18; J: TRBJ1-4; size: -; D: TRBD1; CDR3: CASSPTGTGLNEKLFF; DNA: TGTGCCAGCTCACCGACCGGGACAGGACTTAATGAAAAACTGTTTTTT
V: TRBV6-5; J: TRBJ1-6; size: few; D: -; CDR3: CASGRTVYDSPLHF; DNA: TGTGCCAGCGGACGGACAGTCTATGATTCACCCCTCCACTTT
V: TRBV19; J: TRBJ1-4; size: -; D: -; CDR3: CASSIVKGPVRREKLFF; DNA: TGTGCCAGTAGTATAGTAAAGGGTCCAGTTAGGAGAGAAAAACTGTTTTTT
V: TRBV14; J: TRBJ2-2; size: few; D: -; CDR3: CASRGPGELFF; DNA: TGTGCCAGCAGGGGCCCCGGGGAGCTGTTTTTT